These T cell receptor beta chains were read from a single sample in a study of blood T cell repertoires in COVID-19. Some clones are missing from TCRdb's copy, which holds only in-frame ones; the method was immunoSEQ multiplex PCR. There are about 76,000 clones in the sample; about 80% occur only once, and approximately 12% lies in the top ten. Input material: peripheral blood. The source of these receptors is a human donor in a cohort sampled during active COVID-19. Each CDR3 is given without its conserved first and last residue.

ASSPQRGSDTQY,TRBV5-1,TRBJ2-3
ASSIVRSGGVGDEQF,TRBV19,TRBJ2-1
AISERTGLNEQF,TRBV10-3,TRBJ2-1
ASSLGTGITYNEQF,TRBV19,TRBJ2-1
ASSLRLGGYT,TRBV12-3/TRBV12-4,TRBJ1-2
ASSPGQGPANEKLF,TRBV5-1,TRBJ1-4
ATSRGGQETQY,TRBV24-1,TRBJ2-5
ASSIDRSSGNTIY,TRBV7-8,TRBJ1-3
ASSPNRNSNEKLF,TRBV7-9,TRBJ1-4
ASSQGGNSHEQF,TRBV4-3,TRBJ2-1
ASRQKTIGELF,TRBV7-2,TRBJ2-2
ASSYSPGVDSPLH,TRBV6-5,TRBJ1-6
ASSLQGWEQY,TRBV5-4,TRBJ2-7
ASSLGTQDNQPQH,TRBV7-8,TRBJ1-5
ASSQRQGTYNEQF,TRBV4-3,TRBJ2-1
ARSPRGVAGGGTDTQY,TRBV5-3,TRBJ2-3
ASSTGVLDSPLH,TRBV19,TRBJ1-6
ASRDTLGNTIY,TRBV19,TRBJ1-3
ATSDSGLAGAAGELF,TRBV24-1,TRBJ2-2
ASSQVDRVDTEAF,TRBV4-1,TRBJ1-1
ASSIDWGSQETQY,TRBV19,TRBJ2-5
ASSTRGYRGIEQY,TRBV11-2,TRBJ2-7
ASSDGGETQY,TRBV19,TRBJ2-5
ASGRGGSVDTQY,TRBV5-4,TRBJ2-3
AWRRDSVYEQY,TRBV30,TRBJ2-7
ASSYGQRNYGYT,TRBV6-2/TRBV6-3,TRBJ1-2
SASGTSGSNEQF,TRBV20-1,TRBJ2-1
ASSSGQSLYYEQY,TRBV5-6,TRBJ2-7
ASSLSGYEQY,TRBV3-1/TRBV3-2,TRBJ2-7
ASSRLQGGLGANVLT,TRBV11-2,TRBJ2-6
ASSEEGQGRVLGKNIQY,TRBV2,TRBJ2-4
ASSLGRYSYGNTIY,TRBV7-6,TRBJ1-3
AWSGTTLSTDTQY,TRBV30,TRBJ2-3